The present T cell receptor (beta chain) was sequenced within a study of blood T cells in healthy people across ages. Trimming removed 2 bases from V and 8 bases from J, with 16 bases in between. The CDR3 sequence is 15 residues long. CDR1 is SGHTA and CDR2 is FQGNSA in the germline V gene. The second PCR ran about 7 to 12 cycles with a sample-barcoded 5' primer and J-beta primers. TCRdb recomputed calls from the 5' RACE reads with MiXCR, one row per CDR3 protein. In the table there are about 830,000 distinct CDR3 sequences, 62% of which are singletons. General study results and limits: Diversity of TCR beta per million T cells declined in a roughly linear way with age.

This clonotype was picked up many times. Its matching antigen is unknown. Sample: blood. The V and J genes are TRBV7-2 and TRBJ2-4, with D perhaps matching TRBD1 (8 bases). The source is a man younger than 45 in good health. The DNA for the CDR3 is TGTGCCAGCAGCTTAACACAGGGGGGGAAGGACATTCAGTACTTC. Protein sequence: CASSLTQGGKDIQYF.